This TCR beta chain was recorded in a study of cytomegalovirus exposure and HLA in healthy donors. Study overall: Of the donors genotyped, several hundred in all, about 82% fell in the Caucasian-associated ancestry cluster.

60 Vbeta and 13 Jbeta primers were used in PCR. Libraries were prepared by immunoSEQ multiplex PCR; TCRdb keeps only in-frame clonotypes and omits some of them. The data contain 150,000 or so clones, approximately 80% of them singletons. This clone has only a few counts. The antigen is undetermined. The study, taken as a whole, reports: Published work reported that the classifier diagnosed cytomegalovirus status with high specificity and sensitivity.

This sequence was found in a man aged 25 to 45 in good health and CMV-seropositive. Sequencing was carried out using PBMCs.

CDR3 loop: CASSLDSRYEQYF. The CDR3 DNA follows: TGTGCCAGCAGCTTAGACAGTAGATACGAGCAGTACTTC. V and J are TRBV7-6 and TRBJ2-7; unclear D gene. CDR3 length equals 13 residues. Trimming took off 1 base at V and 4 bases at J, with 8 bases between the two ends. Germline V gene sequence: CDR1 SGHVS, CDR2 FNYEAQ.